This is a list of T cell receptor beta chains from one sample in a study of shared clonotypes between healthy human individuals. Sequencing used immunoSEQ multiplex PCR; TCRdb keeps in-frame clones, though not all of them. The repertoire consists of some 2,000,000 clones, with approximately 94% occurring once and the leading ten covering 0.85% to 1.2%. The sample taken for sequencing was naive CD8+ T cells sorted from blood. The receptors shown here come from a man younger than 35 in good health. Both conserved end residues are part of each CDR3. The D gene is left open where the match is weak. Clone size is given for some rows only: seen once, a few or many times, or a class if the clone is expanded.

CDR3 DNA	CDR3 protein	clone size	D gene	V gene	J gene
TGTGCCAGCAGCGCCCCTGGGGTGCTGAACACCGGGGAGCTGTTTTTT	CASSAPGVLNTGELFF	.	.	TRBV9	TRBJ2-2
TGTGCCAGCAGTCCTCCGCGGGAGACCCAGTACTTC	CASSPPRETQYF	.	.	TRBV2	TRBJ2-5
TGCGCCAGCAGCTTGGTGCCGGAGGGAGGGTACACCGGGGAGCTGTTTTTT	CASSLVPEGGYTGELFF	.	TRBD2	TRBV5-1	TRBJ2-2
TGTGCCAGCAGCGCGACAGGCCACTCCTACGAGCAGTACTTC	CASSATGHSYEQYF	.	.	TRBV9	TRBJ2-7
TGTGCCAGCAGTGAAAGGTCTAGAGGTTACACTGAAGCTTTCTTT	CASSERSRGYTEAFF	.	.	TRBV6-1	TRBJ1-1
TGTGCCAGCAGCTGGGGGACCGCGAACACTGAAGCTTTCTTT	CASSWGTANTEAFF	once	.	TRBV5-6	TRBJ1-1
TGTGCCAGCAGTTTTTTCCCAGAGAACACTGAAGCTTTCTTT	CASSFFPENTEAFF	.	.	TRBV27	TRBJ1-1
TGTGCCACCTCCGCAACAGGGGTAGAAGCTTTCTTT	CATSATGVEAFF	once	TRBD1	TRBV6-5	TRBJ1-1
TGTGCCAGCAGCTTCCTTTGGACGGAGTTGAATGAAAAACTGTTTTTT	CASSFLWTELNEKLFF	.	.	TRBV28	TRBJ1-4
TGTGCCAGCAGTCCCTCGACAGGGGAAAGCAATCAGCCCCAGCATTTT	CASSPSTGESNQPQHF	.	TRBD1	TRBV27	TRBJ1-5
TGTGCCTGGAGTGTGGGAGACAGTCCAGCCGGTGGAGCTTTCTTT	CAWSVGDSPAGGAFF	.	.	TRBV30	TRBJ1-1
TGTGCCTGGAGTGTGGATGCCGGTCCCTACGAGCAGTACTTC	CAWSVDAGPYEQYF	.	.	TRBV30	TRBJ2-7
TGTGCCAGCAGCCAGGGGGGGACGTATCAGCCCCAGCATTTT	CASSQGGTYQPQHF	once	TRBD1	TRBV7-2	TRBJ1-5
TGTGCCAGTAGTGGGGACAGCTATGGCTACACCTTC	CASSGDSYGYTF	.	TRBD1	TRBV19	TRBJ1-2
TGTGCCAGCAGCTGGGAGGGACAGGCCTACGAGCAGTACTTC	CASSWEGQAYEQYF	.	.	TRBV7-6	TRBJ2-7
TGCAGCGTGACCGGGGACAGGGGGCCTGGCTACACCTTC	CSVTGDRGPGYTF	.	TRBD1	TRBV29-1	TRBJ1-2
TGTGCCAGCAGTTTAGAGGGGGCCCTCCACTTT	CASSLEGALHF	.	.	TRBV28	TRBJ1-6
TGTGCCAGCAGTAGACAGGGACCCCATGAAAAACTGTTTTTT	CASSRQGPHEKLFF	.	TRBD1	TRBV2	TRBJ1-4
TGTGCCAGCAGTGAAGCGGTGAACATTGAAGCTTTCTTT	CASSEAVNIEAFF	once	.	TRBV6-1	TRBJ1-1
TGTGCCAGCAGCCAAGAGATAGGAGGGGCCAGCTCCTACAATGAGCAGTTCTTC	CASSQEIGGASSYNEQFF	once	.	TRBV4-2	TRBJ2-1
TGTGCCAGCAGCATCGGACAGGGAGATGGCTACACCTTC	CASSIGQGDGYTF	.	TRBD1	TRBV11-2	TRBJ1-2
TGTGCCAGCAAATTAGACGGATATGACACTGAAGCTTTCTTT	CASKLDGYDTEAFF	.	.	TRBV6-5	TRBJ1-1
TGCGCCAGCAGCCAAGTGGTGTGGGAGACCCAGTACTTC	CASSQVVWETQYF	.	.	TRBV4-3	TRBJ2-5
TGCGCCAGCAGCCAAGCAGGGACAGGCTTACAAGCTTTCTTT	CASSQAGTGLQAFF	.	TRBD1	TRBV4-1	TRBJ1-1
TGTGCCAGTAGTATAGTAGGACGGAGTACCTACGAGCAGTACTTC	CASSIVGRSTYEQYF	.	.	TRBV19	TRBJ2-7
TGTGCCAGCAGCCCGCGGGAGGGCTACGAGCAGTACTTC	CASSPREGYEQYF	.	TRBD2	TRBV7-9	TRBJ2-7